This TCR beta chain was sequenced during a study of post-analysis software for immune sequencing data. General observations from the study: A handful of TRBV segments appeared more often in patients than in controls, and TRBV5-6, TRBV5-1 and TRBV20-1 were among these. Controls had significantly higher normalized Chao1 diversity than multiple sclerosis patients. The authors found that F measure strongly co-clustered same-batch samples.

A remark on this clonotype: The antigen is not known.

Between the trimmed V and J ends, which lost 1 base and 2 bases, there was a span of 9 bases. The CDR3 length is 15 residues. CDR1 is PRHDT, CDR2 FYEKMQ, per germline (reference sequence). The authors incorporated unique molecular identifiers into the TCR beta cDNA libraries. A population of about 0.85 to 11 million T cells gave rise to approximately 530,000 cDNA molecules. A single record per CDR3 protein comes from TCRdb applying MiXCR to the PCR reads. The table includes about 620,000 distinct CDR3 sequences, roughly 46% detected once. This TCR came from a girl between 10 and 17 years old with multiple sclerosis. The sample comprised blood. The chain recombines TRBV13 with TRBJ2-1; D is possibly TRBD2 (5 bases). The CDR3, as DNA: TGTGCCAGCAGCTTAGCCGAGGGCACCTACAATGAGCAGTTCTTC. Its translation: CASSLAEGTYNEQFF. Supplemented by reference TRBV13 and TRBJ2-1, the full variable domain reads AAGVIQSPRHLIKEKRETATLKCYPIPRHDTVYWYQQGPGQDPQFLISFYEKMQSDKGSIPDRFSAQQFSDYHSELNMSSLELGDSALYFCASSLAEGTYNEQFFGPGTRLTVL.